This entry lists 24 T cell receptor beta chains sequenced from one sample in a study of T cells in Graves' hyperthyroidism and ophthalmopathy. Amplification of TCR beta CDR3 regions used RNA as the template. During a first-round RT-PCR of the TCR CDR3, the HTBI primer set was used. TCRdb used MiXCR to reprocess the multiplex PCR reads, holding one entry per CDR3 protein. The sample contains hundreds of thousands of distinct CDR3 sequences, approximately 15% of which appear only once. Sequenced input: blood. All receptors come from a woman aged 30 to 39 with Graves' hyperthyroidism that later progressed to Graves' ophthalmopathy.

This clonotype was recorded many times. This chain uses TRBV19 with TRBJ2-1; D is perhaps TRBD1 or TRBD2 (5 bases each). V was cut by 10 bases and J by 6 bases, with 25 bases left in between. The CDR3 runs to 16 residues. CDR1 is LNHDA, CDR2 SQIVND, per germline (reference sequence). CDR3 region: CATQAEVGVFGNEQFF. The DNA of the CDR3 is TGTGCCACCCAAGCCGAAGTGGGGGTCTTTGGCAATGAGCAGTTCTTC.

This clonotype has ten or more counts. V and J are TRBV20-1 and TRBJ1-5, with TRBD1 identical over 9 bases. The CDR3 has 16 amino acids. The J segment lost 0 bases and the V segment lost 6 bases, leaving 9 bases of the junction unmatched. Per the germline V gene, CDR1 is DFQATT and CDR2 is SNEGSKA (reference sequence). The CDR3 reads CSAAPTGGYSNQPQHF. In nucleotides, the CDR3 is TGCAGTGCAGCTCCGACAGGGGGATATAGCAATCAGCCCCAGCATTTT.

In its sample, this clonotype was seen many times. The rearrangement links TRBV5-1 to TRBJ2-1; D perhaps matches TRBD2 (6 bases). The V end lost 5 bases, the J end lost 7 bases, and 22 bases lay between the germline ends. The CDR3 consists of 16 residues. Germline loops: CDR1 SGHRS, CDR2 YFSETQ. CDR3 in amino acids: CASSFFERVEGNEQFF. The CDR3 coding sequence is TGCGCCAGCAGTTTTTTCGAGCGGGTAGAAGGGAATGAGCAGTTCTTC. The complete variable domain, with remaining parts taken from reference TRBV5-1 and TRBJ2-1, reads KAGVTQTPRYLIKTRGQQVTLSCSPISGHRSVSWYQQTPGQGLQFLFEYFSETQRNKGNFPGRFSGRQFSNSRSEMNVSTLELGDSALYLCASSFFERVEGNEQFFGPGTRLTVL.

This clonotype was seen a handful of times. The chain combines TRBV6-1 with TRBJ1-2; possibly TRBD1 for D (5 bases). This CDR3 region has 16 residues. Germline CDR1 reads MNHNS; CDR2 reads SASEGT. V lost 7 bases and J 0 bases, leaving 18 bases between the germline ends. The CDR3 protein is CASKIQVGGPNYGYTF. The CDR3 region has the DNA TGTGCCAGCAAAATACAGGTCGGTGGGCCTAACTATGGCTACACCTTC.

This clonotype was seen many times. V gene TRBV19 combines with J gene TRBJ2-1; a possible D gene is TRBD2 (6 bases). Trimming left V 2 bases short and J 3 bases short, with 17 bases between. The CDR3 totals 17 residues. Germline CDR1 reads LNHDA; CDR2 reads SQIVND (reference sequence). CDR3 bases: TGTGCCAGTAGTATAAACCCATCGGGAGCACTCTACAATGAGCAGTTCTTC. Protein product: CASSINPSGALYNEQFF.

Notes on this clonotype: This may stem from a read error, because a much larger clone lies one nucleotide away. V gene TRBV6-5 combines with J gene TRBJ1-5; possibly TRBD1 for D (5 bases). V was trimmed by 1 base and J by 0 bases, leaving 7 bases between them. Germline V gene data show CDR1 as MNHEY and CDR2 as SVGAGI. CDR3 length equals 15 residues. CDR3 sequence reads: CASSYWGNSNQPQHF. DNA of the CDR3: TGTGCCAGCAGTTACTGGGGGAATAGCAATCAGCCCCAGCATTTT.

This clonotype was counted between two and nine times. The rearrangement links TRBV3-1 to TRBJ2-1; maybe TRBD2 (6 bases). Germline V gene sequence: CDR1 LGHDT, CDR2 YNNKEL (reference sequence). V gave up 3 bases and J gave up 6 bases, with 12 bases separating them. The CDR3 consists of 14 residues. The DNA of the CDR3 is TGTGCCAGCAGCCAGCCGGGACTGGTCAATGAGCAGTTCTTC. This gives the protein CASSQPGLVNEQFF.

This clonotype was observed once. This chain uses TRBV18 with TRBJ1-4; unclear D gene. V was cut by 1 base and J by 5 bases, with 8 bases left in between. The germline CDR1 and CDR2 sequences are KGHSH and LQKENI. The CDR3 extends over 14 amino acids. The CDR3 is CASSPQDGNEKLFF. For the CDR3, the DNA is TGTGCCAGCTCACCACAGGACGGGAATGAAAAACTGTTTTTT. The variable domain in full, completed from reference TRBV18 and TRBJ1-4, reads NAGVMQNPRHLVRRRGQEARLRCSPMKGHSHVYWYRQLPEEGLKFMVYLQKENIIDESGMPKERFSAEFPKEGPSILRIQQVVRGDSAAYFCASSPQDGNEKLFFGSGTQLSVL.

In this sample, this clonotype turned up many times. The chain carries TRBV29-1 and TRBJ1-1; D is unclear. The germline CDR1 and CDR2 sequences are SQVTM and ANQGSEA. The CDR3 contains 12 residues. V was clipped by 6 bases and J by 2 bases, with 10 bases between them. The DNA for the CDR3 is TGCAGCGTGAGGTCACTTAACACTGAAGCTTTCTTT. Protein: CSVRSLNTEAFF. Using reference TRBV29-1 and TRBJ1-1 for the parts outside the CDR3, the full variable domain is SAVISQKPSRDICQRGTSLTIQCQVDSQVTMMFWYRQQPGQSLTLIATANQGSEATYESGFVIDKFPISRPNLTFSTLTVSNMSPEDSSIYLCSVRSLNTEAFFGQGTRLTVV.

This clonotype came up many times. The chain combines TRBV11-2 with TRBJ2-4; D perhaps matches TRBD2 (5 bases). The germline CDR1 and CDR2 sequences are SGHAT and FQNNGV. The CDR3 is 15 amino acids. V was pared by 5 bases and J by 1 base, with 12 bases between. The CDR3: CASSLNEGAKNIQYF. CDR3 DNA sequence: TGTGCCAGCAGCCTGAACGAGGGCGCCAAAAACATTCAGTACTTC. The whole variable domain, remainder taken from reference TRBV11-2 and TRBJ2-4, is EAGVAQSPRYKIIEKRQSVAFWCNPISGHATLYWYQQILGQGPKLLIQFQNNGVVDDSQLPKDRFSAERLKGVDSTLKIQPAKLEDSAVYLCASSLNEGAKNIQYFGAGTRLSVL.

The gene calls are TRBV11-3 and TRBJ2-7; D tentatively fits TRBD1 or TRBD2 (5 bases each). V was cut by 3 bases and J by 2 bases, with 11 bases left in between. The CDR3 length is 14 residues. Germline V gives CDR1 SGHNT, CDR2 YENEEA. The CDR3 DNA sequence: TGTGCCAGCAGCTTGATCAGGGACCCCTACGAGCAGTACTTC. This encodes CASSLIRDPYEQYF. The entire variable domain, with the rest obtained from reference TRBV11-3 and TRBJ2-7, is as follows: EAGVVQSPRYKIIEKKQPVAFWCNPISGHNTLYWYLQNLGQGPELLIRYENEEAVDDSQLPKDRFSAERLKGVDSTLKIQPAELGDSAVYLCASSLIRDPYEQYFGPGTRLTVT.

This clonotype showed up many times. The CDR3 reads CASSLGDGMNTEAFF. The CDR3 DNA sequence: TGCGCCAGCAGCTTGGGGGACGGCATGAACACTGAAGCTTTCTTT. This chain uses TRBV5-1 with TRBJ1-1; a possible D gene is TRBD1 (5 bases). This CDR3 region has 15 residues. CDR1 and CDR2 (germline): SGHRS, YFSETQ. Trimming stripped 0 bases from V and 0 bases from J, with 9 bases between. Full variable domain (remainder filled in from reference TRBV5-1 and TRBJ1-1): KAGVTQTPRYLIKTRGQQVTLSCSPISGHRSVSWYQQTPGQGLQFLFEYFSETQRNKGNFPGRFSGRQFSNSRSEMNVSTLELGDSALYLCASSLGDGMNTEAFFGQGTRLTVV.

This clonotype was picked up a small number of times. V and J are TRBV2 and TRBJ1-1; 8 nucleotides align to TRBD1. This CDR3 is built from 15 residues. Losses at the gene ends were 2 bases for V and 4 bases for J; bases not matched to a gene: 6. CDR1 is SNHLY and CDR2 is FYNNEI in the germline V gene. CDR3 in amino acids: CASSESGQGLTEAFF. The CDR3 nucleotides read TGTGCCAGCAGTGAATCAGGACAGGGTCTCACTGAAGCTTTCTTT.

This clonotype has more than one count but fewer than ten. This chain connects TRBV27 to TRBJ1-1; D is undetermined. Trimming left V 1 base short and J 2 bases short, with 5 bases between. The CDR3 consists of 13 residues. Germline V gene data show CDR1 as MNHEY and CDR2 as SMNVEV (reference sequence). The CDR3 bases are TGTGCCAGCAGTTTATTCGACAACACTGAAGCTTTCTTT. Translating gives CASSLFDNTEAFF.

This clonotype came up many times. The chain carries TRBV28 and TRBJ2-7, with 7 bases identical to TRBD1. V was pared by 6 bases and J by 1 base, with 9 bases of the junction left unmatched. The CDR3 contains 15 residues. Germline V gene lookup returns CDR1 MDHEN and CDR2 SYDVKM. CDR3 in amino acids: CASRVRDSSSYEQYF. CDR3 DNA sequence: TGTGCCAGCAGGGTCCGGGACAGTTCATCCTACGAGCAGTACTTC.

The rearrangement links TRBV9 to TRBJ1-2, with D maybe TRBD1 (5 bases). V lost 4 bases to trimming and J lost 6 bases, with 16 bases between them. Germline loops: CDR1 SGDLS, CDR2 YYNGEE. This CDR3 comprises 14 residues. CDR3 sequence reads: CASSPRVGTDGYTF. The CDR3 region has the DNA TGTGCCAGCAGCCCTCGCGTTGGGACGGATGGCTACACCTTC.

This rearrangement joins TRBV6-2 or TRBV6-3 to TRBJ2-2, with 7 bases fitting TRBD1. The germline V gene encodes CDR1 MNHEY and CDR2 SVGEGT. V lost 6 bases, J lost 5 bases, and 12 bases stayed unmatched. The CDR3 consists of 16 residues. In DNA, the CDR3 is TGTGCCAGCAGCCTAAGAGGGGGCGTAACGACCGGGGAGCTGTTTTTT. Translating it yields CASSLRGGVTTGELFF.

In its sample, this clonotype was seen many times. This chain connects TRBV7-8 to TRBJ2-1, with D maybe TRBD2 (5 bases). Germline CDR1 and CDR2: SGHVS and FQNEAQ. This CDR3 contains 15 residues. V dropped 5 bases and J dropped 5 bases, with 16 bases sitting between them. The CDR3 nucleotides are TGTGCCAGCAGCCCCCGGAGGAGCAGAAACAATGAGCAGTTCTTC. Translation gives CASSPRRSRNNEQFF.

This CDR3 is CSASGQDVYNEQFF. The CDR3 DNA sequence: TGCAGCGCATCGGGACAGGACGTCTACAATGAGCAGTTCTTC. The chain carries TRBV29-1 and TRBJ2-1; TRBD1 agrees at 8 bases. J gave up 3 bases and V 7 bases, and 8 bases lay outside the gene matches. Germline CDR1 SQVTM, CDR2 ANQGSEA. The CDR3 runs to 14 residues.

This clonotype was observed many times. This chain uses TRBV24-1 with TRBJ1-2; unclear D gene. V dropped 5 bases and J dropped 8 bases, with 14 bases sitting between them. Germline assignment: CDR1 KGHDR and CDR2 SFDVKD. There are 13 residues in the CDR3. CDR3 region: CATSATDYIGYTF. In DNA, the CDR3 is TGTGCCACCAGTGCCACAGATTACATAGGCTACACCTTC.

This clonotype was counted many times. CDR3: CASSRGPANEKLFF. The DNA of the CDR3 is TGTGCCAGCTCCAGGGGGCCGGCTAATGAAAAACTGTTTTTT. The rearrangement uses TRBV5-8 and TRBJ1-4; 8 bases line up with TRBD1. V gave up 7 bases and J gave up 3 bases; unmatched junction bases: 5. From germline, CDR1 is SGHTS and CDR2 YDEGEE. CDR3 length: 14 residues. The whole variable domain, filled in from reference TRBV5-8 and TRBJ1-4, reads EAGVTQSPTHLIKTRGQQATLRCSPISGHTSVYWYQQALGLGLQFLLWYDEGEERNRGNFPPRFSGRQFPNYSSELNVNALELEDSALYLCASSRGPANEKLFFGSGTQLSVL.

This clonotype was recorded at least ten times. This chain uses TRBV12-5 with TRBJ2-5; no definite D call. Germline-derived CDR1 and CDR2 are LGHNT and FRNRAP. V lost 0 bases and J lost 5, with 4 bases in between. This CDR3 has 12 residues. The DNA of the CDR3 is TGTGCTAGTGGTTTGGTATTGGAGACCCAGTACTTC. This encodes CASGLVLETQYF.

This clonotype was seen only a few times. The chain carries TRBV5-6 and TRBJ2-7; the D gene is possibly TRBD1 (6 bases). Germline V gene sequence: CDR1 SGHDT, CDR2 YYEEEE. The CDR3 extends over 14 amino acids. V dropped 1 base and J dropped 5 bases, with 13 bases sitting between them. CDR3 nucleotide sequence: TGTGCCAGCAGCTTGCGGCAGGGGCGCCACGAGCAGTACTTC. It specifies CASSLRQGRHEQYF. Combining the CDR3 with reference TRBV5-6 and TRBJ2-7 gives the whole variable domain DAGVTQSPTHLIKTRGQQVTLRCSPKSGHDTVSWYQQALGQGPQFIFQYYEEEERQRGNFPDRFSGHQFPNYSSELNVNALLLGDSALYLCASSLRQGRHEQYFGPGTRLTVT.

Only a few counts were recorded for this clonotype. V usage is TRBV10-2 and J usage is TRBJ1-3; maybe TRBD1 (5 bases). Looked up from germline, CDR1 is WSHSY and CDR2 is SAAADI. Trimming removed 2 bases at V and 0 bases at J, with 11 bases between. The CDR3 spans 16 residues. This CDR3 is CASSERTSISGNTIYF. CDR3 DNA: TGCGCCAGCAGTGAGAGGACATCCATCTCTGGAAACACCATATATTTT.